Listed below are T cell receptor beta chains from one sample, sequenced in a study of lymphopenia after photon versus proton radiotherapy. TCRdb's copy holds only in-frame clones and misses some; the assay was immunoSEQ multiplex PCR. Counted here are about 20,000 clones, 84% occurring once; the ten biggest clones make up 2.9%. Sequences were derived from peripheral blood, sampled from a patient treated with photon-based radiotherapy. The receptors here all came from a woman between 45 and 60 years old with pancreatic cancer. Both conserved end residues are part of each CDR3. Fields, in order: clone size, J gene, D gene, V gene, CDR3 DNA, CDR3 protein. The D gene is left open where the match is weak. Where a row states a size, it is once, few, many or the class of an expanded clone; other rows omit it.

abundance: NA
j_gene: TRBJ1-5
d_gene: TRBD1
v_gene: TRBV19
CDR3nt: TGTGCCAGTAGTGCCAACAGGGGAACGTTTGGCAATCAGCCCCAGCATTTT
CDR3aa: CASSANRGTFGNQPQHF

abundance: NA
j_gene: TRBJ1-1
d_gene: NA
v_gene: TRBV4-3
CDR3nt: TGCGCCAGCAGCCAAGATGGGGGAGGAGGCACTGAAGCTTTCTTT
CDR3aa: CASSQDGGGGTEAFF

abundance: NA
j_gene: TRBJ1-4
d_gene: NA
v_gene: TRBV28
CDR3nt: TGTGCCAGCAGTTTACGGACGGTGCGGACTAATGAAAAACTGTTTTTT
CDR3aa: CASSLRTVRTNEKLFF

abundance: NA
j_gene: TRBJ2-5
d_gene: TRBD2
v_gene: TRBV11-3
CDR3nt: TGTGCCAGCAGCTTGGGACTAGCGGGAGACCCTAATTGGGAGACCCAGTACTTC
CDR3aa: CASSLGLAGDPNWETQYF

abundance: NA
j_gene: TRBJ1-1
d_gene: NA
v_gene: TRBV6-5
CDR3nt: TGTGCCAGCAGGATCAGGGCGAACACTGAAGCTTTCTTT
CDR3aa: CASRIRANTEAFF

abundance: NA
j_gene: TRBJ1-1
d_gene: NA
v_gene: TRBV6-6
CDR3nt: TGTGCCAGCAGTTACTCGATCATGAACACTGAAGCTTTCTTT
CDR3aa: CASSYSIMNTEAFF

abundance: NA
j_gene: TRBJ2-3
d_gene: TRBD1
v_gene: TRBV5-1
CDR3nt: TGCGCCAGCAGCTTCGGACAGGTATTAGATACGCAGTATTTT
CDR3aa: CASSFGQVLDTQYF

abundance: NA
j_gene: TRBJ2-1
d_gene: NA
v_gene: TRBV11-2
CDR3nt: TGTGCCAGCAGCCCGCAGGGTCACTCCTACAATGAGCAGTTCTTC
CDR3aa: CASSPQGHSYNEQFF

abundance: once
j_gene: TRBJ2-3
d_gene: TRBD2
v_gene: TRBV6-5
CDR3nt: TGTGCCAGCAGTTACATGGCGGGAGCAACAGATACGCAGTATTTT
CDR3aa: CASSYMAGATDTQYF

abundance: NA
j_gene: TRBJ2-7
d_gene: NA
v_gene: TRBV5-1
CDR3nt: TGCGCCAGCGCCCCGGAGGTCCGGGACCGGGGGTACTTC
CDR3aa: CASAPEVRDRGYF

abundance: few
j_gene: TRBJ2-7
d_gene: NA
v_gene: TRBV7-3
CDR3nt: TGTGCCAGCAGCTTAGGGGCGAACAACGAGCAGTACTTC
CDR3aa: CASSLGANNEQYF

abundance: NA
j_gene: TRBJ2-7
d_gene: TRBD2
v_gene: TRBV28
CDR3nt: TGTGCCAGCAGTCCACAGCGGGAGCAAGACGAGCAGTACTTC
CDR3aa: CASSPQREQDEQYF

abundance: NA
j_gene: TRBJ1-2
d_gene: NA
v_gene: TRBV11-1
CDR3nt: TGTGCCAGCAGCTCCGTGAGGGCCTATGGCTACACCTTC
CDR3aa: CASSSVRAYGYTF

abundance: NA
j_gene: TRBJ2-7
d_gene: TRBD1
v_gene: TRBV6-5
CDR3nt: TGTGCCAGCAGGCCGGGACAGGGGTTCTTCGAGCAGTACTTC
CDR3aa: CASRPGQGFFEQYF

abundance: NA
j_gene: TRBJ2-1
d_gene: TRBD2
v_gene: TRBV11-2
CDR3nt: TGTGCCAGCCTGCGGGAACTAGCGGGAGTAACCTACAATGAGCAGTTCTTC
CDR3aa: CASLRELAGVTYNEQFF

abundance: NA
j_gene: TRBJ2-7
d_gene: NA
v_gene: TRBV27
CDR3nt: TGTGCCAGCAGCTCCTCGAGGCCCGGCTCCTACGAGCAGTACTTC
CDR3aa: CASSSSRPGSYEQYF

abundance: NA
j_gene: TRBJ2-7
d_gene: NA
v_gene: TRBV4-1
CDR3nt: TGCGCCAGCAGCCAAGACGGACGCTACGAGCAGTACTTC
CDR3aa: CASSQDGRYEQYF

abundance: NA
j_gene: TRBJ1-4
d_gene: TRBD1
v_gene: TRBV4-2
CDR3nt: TGTGCCAGCAGCCTAGACCCGGGACAGGGGGCTGAAAAACTGTTTTTT
CDR3aa: CASSLDPGQGAEKLFF

abundance: NA
j_gene: TRBJ2-5
d_gene: NA
v_gene: TRBV28
CDR3nt: TGTGCCAGCAGTTTAGAAACGGGGTCCGGGGAGACCCAGTACTTC
CDR3aa: CASSLETGSGETQYF

abundance: NA
j_gene: TRBJ2-7
d_gene: TRBD1
v_gene: TRBV7-9
CDR3nt: TGTGCCAGCAGCAAAGACAGGGAATGGGACGAGCAGTACTTC
CDR3aa: CASSKDREWDEQYF

abundance: NA
j_gene: TRBJ2-1
d_gene: TRBD2
v_gene: TRBV29-1
CDR3nt: TGCAGCGTTGAAGACCCAGGGACTAGCTGGAATGAGCAGTTCTTC
CDR3aa: CSVEDPGTSWNEQFF

abundance: NA
j_gene: TRBJ1-4
d_gene: NA
v_gene: TRBV15
CDR3nt: TGTGCCACCAGCAGAGGGCAGGGGTCAGCTAATGAAAAACTGTTTTTT
CDR3aa: CATSRGQGSANEKLFF

abundance: once
j_gene: TRBJ2-1
d_gene: TRBD2
v_gene: TRBV2
CDR3nt: TGTGCCAGCAGTGTACTAGCGGGAGCCTACAATGAGCAGTTCTTC
CDR3aa: CASSVLAGAYNEQFF

abundance: NA
j_gene: TRBJ2-3
d_gene: NA
v_gene: TRBV5-6
CDR3nt: TGTGCCAGCAGCTTGCCAGCGCGCACAGATACGCAGTATTTT
CDR3aa: CASSLPARTDTQYF

abundance: NA
j_gene: TRBJ1-1
d_gene: TRBD1
v_gene: TRBV19
CDR3nt: TGTGCCAGTAGACCGGGACAGGGGGCAATGAGGACTTTCTTT
CDR3aa: CASRPGQGAMRTFF

abundance: once
j_gene: TRBJ2-7
d_gene: NA
v_gene: TRBV6-1
CDR3nt: TGTGCCAGCAGCCAGGGAGAGCCGAGGCACGAGCAGTACTTC
CDR3aa: CASSQGEPRHEQYF

abundance: once
j_gene: TRBJ2-2
d_gene: TRBD1
v_gene: TRBV19
CDR3nt: TGTGCCAGCAAAGAAGGACAGGGGCGTAACCGGGAGCTGTTTTTT
CDR3aa: CASKEGQGRNRELFF